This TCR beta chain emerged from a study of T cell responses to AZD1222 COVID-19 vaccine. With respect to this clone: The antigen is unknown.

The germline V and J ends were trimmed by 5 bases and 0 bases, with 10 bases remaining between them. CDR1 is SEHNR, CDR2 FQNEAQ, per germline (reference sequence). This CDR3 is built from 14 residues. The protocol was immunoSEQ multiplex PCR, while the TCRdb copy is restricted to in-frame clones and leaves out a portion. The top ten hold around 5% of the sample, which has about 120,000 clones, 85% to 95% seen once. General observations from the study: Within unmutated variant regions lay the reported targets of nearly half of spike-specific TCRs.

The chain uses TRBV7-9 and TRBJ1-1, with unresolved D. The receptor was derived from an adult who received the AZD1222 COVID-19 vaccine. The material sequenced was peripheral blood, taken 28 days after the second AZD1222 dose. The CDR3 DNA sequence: TGTGCCAGCAGCCTACTGGCCCTGAACACTGAAGCTTTCTTT. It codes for CASSLLALNTEAFF.